The clone carrying this TCR beta chain was detected only a few times. Antigen specificity is unknown. The data stem from a study of blood T cells in healthy people across ages. With a J-beta primer mix and a sample-barcoded 5' primer, a second PCR ran 7 to 11 cycles. CDR3-containing paired-end reads numbered at least 2.5 million in each sample. TCRdb itself ran the 5' RACE reads through MiXCR, one entry per CDR3 protein. The data show fewer than 700,000 distinct CDR3 sequences, around 48% seen once. In germline, CDR1 is MNHEY, CDR2 SVGEGT. The CDR3 loop spans 17 amino acids. V lost 6 bases to trimming and J lost 2 bases; unmatched junction nucleotides: 9. The people who gave samples were healthy Caucasians from Russia, aged about 6 to 100. Points from the study as a whole: Expanded clonotype shifts may have been confounded, as the donors had an unknown CMV status. Diversity of TCR beta per million T cells declined in a roughly linear way with age.

This TCR was sampled from a man aged 80 or over in good health. The sample was blood. The V call is TRBV6-2 or TRBV6-3, the J call TRBJ2-5; the match to TRBD2 covers 13 bases. This CDR3 reads CASRIRLAGGSQETQYF. The DNA of the CDR3 is TGTGCCAGCAGAATACGACTAGCGGGAGGCTCTCAAGAGACCCAGTACTTC.